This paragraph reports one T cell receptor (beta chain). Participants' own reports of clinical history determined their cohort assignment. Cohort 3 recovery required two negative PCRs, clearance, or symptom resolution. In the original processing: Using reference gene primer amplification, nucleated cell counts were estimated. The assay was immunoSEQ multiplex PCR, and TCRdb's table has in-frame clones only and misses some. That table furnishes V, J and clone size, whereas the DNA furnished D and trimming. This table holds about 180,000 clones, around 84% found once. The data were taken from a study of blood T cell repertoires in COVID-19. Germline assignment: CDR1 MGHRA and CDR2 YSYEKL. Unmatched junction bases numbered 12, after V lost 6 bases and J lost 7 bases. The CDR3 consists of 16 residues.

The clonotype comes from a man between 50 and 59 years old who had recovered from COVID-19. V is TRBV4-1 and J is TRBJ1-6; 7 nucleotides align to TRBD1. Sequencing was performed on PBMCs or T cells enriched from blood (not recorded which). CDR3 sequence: CASRTGPAVGNSPLHF. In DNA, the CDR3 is TGCGCCAGCAGGACAGGGCCCGCGGTAGGGAATTCACCCCTCCACTTT.